This T cell receptor beta chain was identified during a study of blood T cell repertoires in COVID-19. Study-level background: Samples of COVID-19 (acute and convalescent) were obtained from the United States, Italy and Spain. PBMCs, B-cell-depleted T cells, or T cells provided the cDNA or gDNA that made up the material.

Germline V gene sequence: CDR1 SGDLS, CDR2 YYNGEE. This CDR3 is built from 16 residues. V was pared by 4 bases and J by 4 bases, with 12 bases of the junction left unmatched. Authors' analysis steps: It was from reference gene primer amplification that nucleated cell counts were estimated. Data came from immunoSEQ multiplex PCR; TCRdb stores just in-frame clones and leaves some out. V and J calls and clone size come straight from that table; D and trimming were deduced from the DNA. The repertoire includes about 160,000 clones, around 83% of them detected once, and 5.5% to 8% sits in the top ten. This chain links TRBV9 with TRBJ1-1; TRBD1 matches 8 bases. What was sequenced was peripheral blood. The source of this sequence is a man aged 50 to 59 with active or convalescent COVID-19. The CDR3 DNA reads TGTGCCAGCAGCTCACAGGGGGTTAGGTCAGGCACTGAAGCTTTCTTT. It is translated as CASSSQGVRSGTEAFF.